Listed here are 25 T cell receptor beta chains from one sample, sequenced in a study of CD8+CD57+ T cells in acquired aplastic anemia. TCR beta VDJ combinations and CDR3 sequences were profiled from genomic DNA. One entry per CDR3 protein, called by TCRdb with MiXCR from the reads. The sample gives roughly 80,000 distinct CDR3 sequences, roughly 70% of which show up once; roughly 80% is in the top ten. Patients selected for sequencing had displayed CD8+CD57+ cell expansion by flow cytometry. The sample consisted of sorted CD4+, CD8+, or CD8+CD57+ T cells (not recorded which) from PBMCs. The receptors stem from a human donor with aplastic anemia.

The chain couples TRBV9 to TRBJ2-7; weak D call: TRBD1 (6 bases). The CDR3 has 16 residues. The germline V and J ends were trimmed by 0 bases and 4 bases, with 17 bases remaining between them. Germline V gene lookup returns CDR1 SGDLS and CDR2 YYNGEE. The CDR3 DNA sequence: TGTGCCAGCAGCGTAGCTCCCCACAGGGACGCGTACGAGCAGTACTTC. Protein: CASSVAPHRDAYEQYF.

The rearrangement links TRBV11-1 to TRBJ2-3; D uncertain. This CDR3 is built from 16 residues. CDR1 SGHAT and CDR2 FQDESV come from the germline V gene (reference sequence). V gave up 0 bases and J gave up 1 base, with 11 bases separating them. The CDR3 region is CASSLARLRGTDTQYF. In DNA form, the CDR3 reads TGTGCCAGCAGCTTAGCGCGCTTACGGGGCACAGATACGCAGTATTTT.

The V and J genes are TRBV25-1 and TRBJ2-3; TRBD2 matches at 9 bases. The CDR3 runs 15 residues. Germline V gives CDR1 MGHDK, CDR2 SYGVNS. The J segment lost 1 base and the V segment lost 6 bases, leaving 5 bases of the junction unmatched. The CDR3 region has the DNA TGTGCCAGCAGCTTGCGGGGGGGCGGCACAGATACGCAGTATTTT. As protein: CASSLRGGGTDTQYF.

The chain has TRBV5-1 and TRBJ2-7; D unresolved. Germline values: CDR1 SGHRS, CDR2 YFSETQ. The CDR3 loop spans 11 amino acids. V lost 7 bases, J lost 6 bases, and 11 bases lay in between. The CDR3 spells CASGDSLEQYF. For the CDR3, the DNA is TGCGCCAGCGGTGATTCCCTCGAGCAGTACTTC.

As DNA, the CDR3 is TGTGCCAGCAGCCTCCACAGCAATGAGCAGTTCTTC. As protein: CASSLHSNEQFF. The genes are TRBV7-8 and TRBJ2-1; no clear D gene. The length of the CDR3 is 12 residues. Germline CDR1 is SGHVS and CDR2 is FQNEAQ. Trimming removed 5 bases from V and 6 bases from J, with 8 bases in between. Variable domain in full (rest from reference TRBV7-8 and TRBJ2-1): GAGVSQSPRYKVAKRGQDVALRCDPISGHVSLFWYQQALGQGPEFLTYFQNEAQLDKSGLPSDRFFAERPEGSVSTLKIQRTQQEDSAVYLCASSLHSNEQFFGPGTRLTVL.

This chain joins TRBV27 and TRBJ2-1; perhaps TRBD2 as D (5 bases). V was cut by 5 bases and J by 0 bases, with 8 bases left in between. CDR1 MNHEY and CDR2 SMNVEV come from the germline V gene (reference sequence). The length of the CDR3 is 14 residues. CDR3 DNA sequence: TGTGCCAGCAGTCCCGGGGTCTCCTACAATGAGCAGTTCTTC. As protein: CASSPGVSYNEQFF.

The chain combines TRBV10-3 with TRBJ2-3; 11 nucleotides line up with TRBD2. This CDR3 spans 14 amino acids. Trimming removed 10 bases from V and 1 base from J; junction bases left unmatched: 4. Germline values: CDR1 ENHRY, CDR2 SYGVKD. Here the CDR3 DNA reads TGTGCCACCACACTAGCGGGGGGCACAGATACGCAGTATTTT. Amino acid sequence: CATTLAGGTDTQYF.

A word on this clonotype: A read error may account for a junction end that differs from germline. This rearrangement joins TRBV10-3 to TRBJ2-7, with 7 positions matching TRBD1. This CDR3 has 14 amino acids. Germline values: CDR1 ENHRY, CDR2 SYGVKD. CDR3 sequence reads: CAINGPGQSYEQCF. CDR3 bases: TGTGCCATCAACGGACCGGGACAGTCCTACGAGCAGTGCTTC.

The chain links TRBV20-1 to TRBJ2-5; TRBD2 matches at 10 bases. CDR1 DFQATT and CDR2 SNEGSKA come from the germline V gene (reference sequence). The CDR3 sequence is 15 residues long. The ends lost 3 bases at V and 5 bases at J; junction bases unmatched: 9. CDR3 loop: CSASSTSGMRETQYF. DNA of the CDR3: TGCAGTGCTAGCTCCACTAGCGGGATGAGGGAGACCCAGTACTTC.

As concerns this clonotype: One end of the junction does not line up with germline, which may come from a read error. The CDR3 protein is CASSRGGPGTDTQYF. For the CDR3, the DNA is TGTGCCAGCAGTCGGGGTGGGCCGGGCACAGATACGCAGTATTTT. This chain joins TRBV24-1 and TRBJ2-3; D might be TRBD2 (5 bases). In germline, CDR1 is KGHDR, CDR2 SFDVKD. There are 15 residues in the CDR3.

CDR3 bases: TGTGCCAGCAGTCCGGGGGTTATCTACGAGCAGTACTTC. This codes for CASSPGVIYEQYF. V usage is TRBV7-3 and J usage is TRBJ2-7, with D possibly being TRBD2 (6 bases). Per germline, CDR1 SGHTA and CDR2 FQGTGA. V gave up 6 bases and J gave up 3 bases, with 12 bases separating them. This CDR3 is 13 amino acids long.

The chain links TRBV20-1 to TRBJ1-6, with D unclear. V was pared by 0 bases and J by 9 bases, with 18 bases between. This CDR3 spans 16 amino acids. Germline CDR1 is DFQATT and CDR2 is SNEGSKA (reference sequence). CDR3 protein: CSARDQLGFAGSPLHF. The CDR3 region has the DNA TGCAGTGCTAGAGATCAGTTGGGTTTCGCAGGTTCACCCCTCCACTTT.

This clonotype showed up just once. This chain joins TRBV19 and TRBJ2-7; either TRBD1 or TRBD2 may supply D (5 bases each). V was pared by 6 bases and J by 3 bases, with 18 bases between. This CDR3 region has 15 residues. CDR1 is LNHDA, CDR2 SQIVND, per germline (reference sequence). CDR3 residues: CASSGKGRSDYEQYF. CDR3 nucleotide sequence: TGTGCCAGTAGCGGGAAGGGACGGAGCGACTACGAGCAGTACTTC.

This clonotype was observed a single time. The V call is TRBV5-1, the J call TRBJ2-6, with D possibly TRBD1 on 7 matching bases. The CDR3 has 16 residues. CDR1 and CDR2 (germline): SGHRS, YFSETQ. The V gene lost 0 bases and the J gene lost 2 bases, with 9 bases spanning the gap. CDR3 bases: TGCGCCAGCAGCTTGGCAGGGGGGACTGGGGCCAACGTCCTGACTTTC. Residues: CASSLAGGTGANVLTF.

This chain joins TRBV14 and TRBJ2-7; 10 nucleotides align to TRBD2. Losses at the gene ends were 0 bases for V and 6 bases for J; bases not matched to a gene: 11. CDR3 length: 17 residues. The germline V gene has CDR1 SGHDN and CDR2 FVKESK. CDR3 DNA sequence: TGTGCCAGCAGCCAAGATCTGGCGGGACTAGCGACGGGCGAGCAGTACTTC. Its translation: CASSQDLAGLATGEQYF. Full variable domain (rest looked up from reference TRBV14 and TRBJ2-7): EAGVTQFPSHSVIEKGQTVTLRCDPISGHDNLYWYRRVMGKEIKFLLHFVKESKQDESGMPNNRFLAERTGGTYSTLKVQPAELEDSGVYFCASSQDLAGLATGEQYFGPGTRLTVT.

DNA of the CDR3: TGTGCCAGCATTCGAGACAGGGTGGGCTCCTACGAGCAGTACTTC. As protein: CASIRDRVGSYEQYF. The rearrangement uses TRBV2 and TRBJ2-7; 7 bases match TRBD1. Germline values: CDR1 SNHLY, CDR2 FYNNEI. The CDR3 runs to 15 residues. V shed 7 bases, J shed 0 bases, and the junction held 9 bases outside the gene matches. The whole variable domain, remainder taken from reference TRBV2 and TRBJ2-7, is EPEVTQTPSHQVTQMGQEVILRCVPISNHLYFYWYRQILGQKVEFLVSFYNNEISEKSEIFDDQFSVERPDGSNFTLKIRSTKLEDSAMYFCASIRDRVGSYEQYFGPGTRLTVT.

This clonotype has a count of ten or more. This chain connects TRBV9 to TRBJ2-1; a possible D gene is TRBD2 (5 bases). Trimming left V 0 bases short and J 0 bases short, with 7 bases between. Germline-derived CDR1 and CDR2 are SGDLS and YYNGEE. The CDR3 extends over 15 amino acids. DNA of the CDR3: TGTGCCAGCAGCGTAGGGGAGACCTCCTACAATGAGCAGTTCTTC. Translating it yields CASSVGETSYNEQFF.

The genes are TRBV19 and TRBJ2-7; 7 bases align to TRBD1. The J segment lost 8 bases and the V segment lost 5 bases, leaving 12 bases of the junction unmatched. CDR1 and CDR2 from the germline V gene are LNHDA and SQIVND (reference sequence). The CDR3 is 14 residues long. CDR3: CASSLGQDLTKQYF. CDR3 bases: TGTGCCAGTAGTTTAGGACAGGACCTTACGAAGCAGTACTTC.

The V and J genes are TRBV20-1 and TRBJ2-3; possible D gene TRBD2, 5 bases. Trimming removed 3 bases at V and 4 bases at J, with 11 bases between. Germline CDR1 reads DFQATT; CDR2 reads SNEGSKA (reference sequence). CDR3 size: 13 residues. CDR3 loop: CSARGGHADTQYF. As DNA, the CDR3 is TGCAGTGCTAGGGGCGGGCATGCAGATACGCAGTATTTT.

The J gene is TRBJ2-7, the V gene TRBV20-1; 8 bases fit TRBD2. CDR1 is DFQATT and CDR2 is SNEGSKA in the germline V gene (reference sequence). V was pared by 3 bases and J by 12 bases, with 10 bases of the junction left unmatched. The CDR3 loop spans 12 amino acids. The CDR3 DNA follows: TGCAGTGCTAGGCCCGCGGGGGGCAGAGCGTACTTC. Protein: CSARPAGGRAYF.

In this sample, this clonotype turned up a few times. The rearrangement uses TRBV19 and TRBJ2-1; D call uncertain. The length of the CDR3 is 11 residues. Deletions cut 3 bases from V and 9 bases from J, with 6 bases between. CDR1 LNHDA and CDR2 SQIVND come from the germline V gene (reference sequence). DNA of the CDR3: TGTGCCAGTAGTATGGGTGGTGAGCAGTTCTTC. It encodes CASSMGGEQFF. Together with reference TRBV19 and TRBJ2-1, the CDR3 gives the full variable domain: DGGITQSPKYLFRKEGQNVTLSCEQNLNHDAMYWYRQDPGQGLRLIYYSQIVNDFQKGDIAEGYSVSREKKESFPLTVTSAQKNPTAFYLCASSMGGEQFFGPGTRLTVL.

The chain couples TRBV19 to TRBJ1-3; 11 bases match TRBD1. Germline CDR1 reads LNHDA; CDR2 reads SQIVND (reference sequence). The V segment lost 11 bases and the J segment 6 bases; nucleotides outside the gene matches: 9. This CDR3 comprises 14 residues. The CDR3 reads CAAGQGAVVNTIYF. The CDR3, as DNA: TGTGCCGCAGGACAGGGGGCGGTGGTAAACACCATATATTTT.

The chain couples TRBV19 to TRBJ1-5; D is perhaps TRBD1 (5 bases). CDR3 length: 12 residues. Germline CDR1 reads LNHDA; CDR2 reads SQIVND (reference sequence). V was clipped by 5 bases and J by 13 bases, with 15 bases between them. CDR3 region: CASSSVLGQQHF. CDR3 nucleotides: TGTGCCAGTAGTTCGGTCCTGGGGCAGCAGCATTTT.

The chain is built from TRBV10-3 and TRBJ1-1; possibly TRBD1 for D (6 bases). This CDR3 has 15 residues. Trimming took off 2 bases at V and 5 bases at J, with 15 bases between the two ends. Germline assignment: CDR1 ENHRY and CDR2 SYGVKD. As DNA, the CDR3 is TGTGCCATCAGTGAGACAGGGTCCTTGAGTACTGAAGCTTTCTTT. It translates to CAISETGSLSTEAFF.

This chain links TRBV10-3 with TRBJ1-5, with TRBD1 as a possible D gene (5 bases). The germline CDR1 and CDR2 sequences are ENHRY and SYGVKD. This CDR3 comprises 15 residues. Trimming cost V 0 bases and J 8 bases, with 14 bases left between them. The CDR3: CAISESLTGPKPQHF. DNA for the CDR3: TGTGCCATCAGTGAGTCACTAACAGGCCCTAAGCCCCAGCATTTT.